Each of the 19 T cell receptor beta chains below was sequenced from the same sample in a study of shared clonotypes between healthy human individuals (dated by TCRdb to 2020 to 2021). Library creation used the immunoSEQ multiplex PCR assay. TCRdb's version of the immuneACCESS table is confined to in-frame rearrangements and falls short of the full clone set. An unresolved V gene accounts for under half of the shortfall where checked; the remainder is of unknown origin. In this sample the table shows some 2,100,000 clones, about 93% of which occur a single time. Clones ranked in the top ten supply 1.5% to 2% of the sample. CD8 naive samples consisted of CD45RO-negative cells that were positively selected for CCR7, yielding a CD45RA+CCR7+ population without TemRA cells. The sequenced sample consisted of naive CD8+ T cells from PBMCs. The meaning of the sample's cell subset or site label: CD45RA+CCR7+. The receptors shown here come from a man between 18 and 29 years old in good health. Some clones in this sample may be carry-over from other donors' samples.

The V call is TRBV5-1, the J call TRBJ2-1; a possible D gene is TRBD2 (5 bases). Germline V lookup: CDR1 SGHRS, CDR2 YFSETQ. This CDR3 region has 14 residues. Trimming pared 3 bases from V and 7 bases from J, leaving 14 bases between. CDR3 in amino acids: CASSSFGRRNEQFF. CDR3 DNA: TGCGCCAGCAGCTCCTTCGGTAGGAGGAATGAGCAGTTCTTC.

The chain employs TRBV18 and TRBJ2-1, with TRBD2 identical over 8 bases. Germline trimming cut 2 bases from V and 4 bases from J; bases unmatched to any gene: 7. This CDR3 spans 16 amino acids. Germline CDR1 KGHSH, CDR2 LQKENI. The CDR3 here is CASSPKLTGGYNEQFF. As DNA, the CDR3 is TGTGCCAGCTCACCAAAGTTAACGGGAGGGTACAATGAGCAGTTCTTC.

The chain joins TRBV28 to TRBJ2-2; 8 positions agree with TRBD2. V lost 5 bases and J lost 9; bases outside the gene matches: 11. This CDR3 is 15 amino acids long. Germline-derived CDR1 and CDR2 are MDHEN and SYDVKM. CDR3 DNA: TGTGCCAGCAGTCTGAGGACTAGCTCCACTCGGGAGCTGTTTTTT. Translating gives CASSLRTSSTRELFF.

The chain carries TRBV9 and TRBJ1-6, with D maybe TRBD1 (5 bases). The CDR3 runs to 15 residues. CDR1 SGDLS and CDR2 YYNGEE come from the germline V gene. V was clipped by 3 bases and J by 6 bases, with 13 bases between them. Here the CDR3 reads CASSGRAGGNSPLHF. CDR3 bases: TGTGCCAGCAGCGGCAGGGCGGGTGGTAATTCACCCCTCCACTTT.

The rearrangement joins TRBV6-1 to TRBJ2-7, with a possible D match to TRBD1 (6 bases). Trimming took off 7 bases at V and 6 bases at J, with 19 bases between the two ends. The germline V gene encodes CDR1 MNHNS and CDR2 SASEGT. The CDR3 length is 14 residues. The CDR3 here is CASITHQGSLEQYF. The DNA for the CDR3 is TGTGCCAGCATTACACATCAGGGGTCGCTCGAGCAGTACTTC.

The genes are TRBV2 and TRBJ2-3; no definite D call. V was clipped by 8 bases and J by 5 bases, with 20 bases between them. Germline lookup yields CDR1 SNHLY and CDR2 FYNNEI. The CDR3 extends over 15 amino acids. The CDR3 loop is CASWNTELVGDTQYF. The DNA of the CDR3 is TGTGCCAGCTGGAACACGGAACTTGTGGGAGATACGCAGTATTTT. Drawing the rest from reference TRBV2 and TRBJ2-3, the complete variable domain is EPEVTQTPSHQVTQMGQEVILRCVPISNHLYFYWYRQILGQKVEFLVSFYNNEISEKSEIFDDQFSVERPDGSNFTLKIRSTKLEDSAMYFCASWNTELVGDTQYFGPGTRLTVL.

V gene TRBV28 combines with J gene TRBJ2-1; 9 bases fit TRBD2. After removal of 1 base from V and 7 bases from J, the junction contained 17 bases not matched to a gene. This CDR3 is 19 amino acids long. The germline V gene has CDR1 MDHEN and CDR2 SYDVKM. The CDR3 spells CASSLFGVGLGGRANEQFF. The CDR3 DNA reads as TGTGCCAGCAGTTTATTCGGGGTCGGGTTAGGCGGGAGGGCGAATGAGCAGTTCTTC.

The chain uses TRBV11-2 and TRBJ2-1; perhaps TRBD1 as D (5 bases). Trimming cost V 0 bases and J 9 bases, with 15 bases left between them. CDR3 length: 15 residues. From germline, CDR1 is SGHAT and CDR2 FQNNGV. CDR3 nucleotide sequence: TGTGCCAGCAGCTTAGATCATCTAAGGGGTAGTGAGCAGTTCTTC. Its protein is CASSLDHLRGSEQFF.

This clone was observed a single time. CDR3 loop: CASSPVRDRVYGYTF. The CDR3 region has the DNA TGCGCCAGCAGCCCGGTCCGGGACAGGGTCTATGGCTACACCTTC. This sequence joins TRBV4-1 and TRBJ1-2, with 9 bases fitting TRBD1. V dropped 4 bases and J dropped 4; count of bases not matched to a gene: 7. CDR3 length: 15 amino acids. Germline CDR1 MGHRA, CDR2 YSYEKL.

A word on this clone: In the same sample, other DNA sequences code for this CDR3. The chain links TRBV27 to TRBJ2-7; D possibly corresponds to TRBD1 (6 bases). The germline gives CDR1 MNHEY, CDR2 SMNVEV (reference sequence). V was clipped by 6 bases and J by 6 bases, with 9 bases between them. CDR3 length equals 11 residues. The CDR3 sequence is CASRRGFEQYF. The CDR3 nucleotides are TGTGCCAGCAGAAGGGGGTTCGAGCAGTACTTC.

The rearrangement joins TRBV28 to TRBJ1-5; D is unresolved. Germline CDR1 is MDHEN and CDR2 is SYDVKM. The CDR3 spans 14 residues. V was shortened by 5 bases and J by 5 bases, with 13 bases between the two germline ends. CDR3 residues: CASSPRTFDQPQHF. The CDR3 region has the DNA TGTGCCAGCAGTCCGAGGACTTTTGATCAGCCCCAGCATTTT. The entire variable domain, with the rest obtained from reference TRBV28 and TRBJ1-5, is as follows: DVKVTQSSRYLVKRTGEKVFLECVQDMDHENMFWYRQDPGLGLRLIYFSYDVKMKEKGDIPEGYSVSREKKERFSLILESASTNQTSMYLCASSPRTFDQPQHFGDGTRLSIL.

This chain links TRBV29-1 with TRBJ2-7; no clear D gene. Germline CDR1 is SQVTM and CDR2 is ANQGSEA. Trimming cost V 4 bases and J 4 bases, with 8 bases left between them. There are 11 residues in the CDR3. The CDR3 loop reads CSVVAYYEQYF. The CDR3, as DNA: TGCAGCGTTGTCGCATATTACGAGCAGTACTTC.

With regard to this clone: Other nucleotide sequences from this sample produce the same CDR3. This chain connects TRBV10-3 to TRBJ2-1; 8 bases line up with TRBD1. Germline loops: CDR1 ENHRY, CDR2 SYGVKD. V was pared by 5 bases and J by 4 bases, with 4 bases of the junction left unmatched. The CDR3 sequence is 14 residues long. CDR3 DNA sequence: TGTGCCATCAGTCCCGGACAGGGTTACAATGAGCAGTTCTTC. This encodes CAISPGQGYNEQFF.

V and J are TRBV13 and TRBJ2-7, with 11 bases matching TRBD1. There are 18 residues in the CDR3. The germline CDR1 and CDR2 sequences are PRHDT and FYEKMQ (reference sequence). V trimming: 3 bases; J trimming: 2 bases; junction bases outside the gene matches: 12. The CDR3 DNA reads as TGTGCCAGCAGCTTTACCGGGACAGGGGGAACCCCTACCTACGAGCAGTACTTC. Translation: CASSFTGTGGTPTYEQYF.

This clone was recorded once. Distinct nucleotide sequences in the sample also encode this CDR3. The rearrangement uses TRBV27 and TRBJ2-7; TRBD2 aligns across 10 bases. CDR3 size: 14 residues. CDR1 and CDR2 from the germline V gene are MNHEY and SMNVEV (reference sequence). The trim removed 6 bases at V and 0 bases at J, leaving 2 bases unmatched. The CDR3 reads CASRRTSGSYEQYF. In DNA, the CDR3 is TGTGCCAGCAGGAGGACTAGCGGCTCCTACGAGCAGTACTTC.

This rearrangement joins TRBV5-6 to TRBJ1-1; unclear D gene. CDR3 length: 13 residues. The germline gives CDR1 SGHDT, CDR2 YYEEEE. V dropped 0 bases and J dropped 5 bases, with 8 bases sitting between them. The CDR3 protein is CASSLGPDTEAFF. DNA of the CDR3: TGTGCCAGCAGCTTGGGGCCTGATACTGAAGCTTTCTTT.

This sequence joins TRBV2 and TRBJ2-7; 7 bases align to TRBD1. The ends lost 7 bases at V and 7 bases at J; junction bases unmatched: 13. The CDR3 covers 14 residues. From germline, CDR1 is SNHLY and CDR2 FYNNEI. The CDR3 DNA sequence: TGTGCCAGCATAGGGCGAGGGGGCGAAGGGGAGCAGTACTTC. Amino acid sequence: CASIGRGGEGEQYF.

V and J are TRBV4-1 and TRBJ1-4; D is ambiguous. Trimming removed 3 bases from V and 7 bases from J, with 6 bases in between. The length of the CDR3 is 12 residues. Germline loops: CDR1 MGHRA, CDR2 YSYEKL. The chain's CDR3 is CASSQKGEKLFF. The CDR3 coding sequence is TGCGCCAGCAGCCAGAAAGGTGAAAAACTGTTTTTT.

The chain couples TRBV7-6 to TRBJ1-4; D is possibly TRBD1 (5 bases). The CDR3 runs to 15 residues. V dropped 4 bases and J dropped 3 bases, with 12 bases sitting between them. CDR1 and CDR2 from the germline V gene are SGHVS and FNYEAQ. The CDR3 DNA reads as TGTGCCAGCAGCTCGCAGACAGACCCTAATGAAAAACTGTTTTTT. Amino acid sequence: CASSSQTDPNEKLFF. The variable domain in full, with the rest retrieved from reference TRBV7-6 and TRBJ1-4, is GAGVSQSPRYKVTKRGQDVALRCDPISGHVSLYWYRQALGQGPEFLTYFNYEAQQDKSGLPNDRFSAERPEGSISTLTIQRTEQRDSAMYRCASSSQTDPNEKLFFGSGTQLSVL.